This passage covers 21 T cell receptor beta chains from one sample sequenced in a study of blood T cells in healthy people across ages. A second about 7 to 12 cycle PCR used barcoded and J-beta primers. TCRdb processed the 5' RACE reads anew with MiXCR; each CDR3 protein has one entry. The sample has some 1.4 million distinct CDR3 sequences; 42% are singletons. The sample consisted of blood. These receptors all come from a woman aged 18-30 years in good health.

This rearrangement joins TRBV28 to TRBJ2-7; TRBD2 aligns across 9 bases. V shed 6 bases and J 3 bases; nucleotides not matched to a gene: 6. Germline assignment: CDR1 MDHEN and CDR2 SYDVKM. The CDR3 sequence is 14 residues long. The DNA of the CDR3 is TGTGCCAGCAGGGGTAGCGGGGGAAACTACGAGCAGTACTTC. Amino acids: CASRGSGGNYEQYF.

This clonotype was seen a few times. This chain joins TRBV15 and TRBJ1-4; 9 nucleotides line up with TRBD1. Trimming took 5 bases from V and 7 from J; bases not matched to a gene: 8. The germline gives CDR1 LNHNV, CDR2 YYDKDF (reference sequence). The CDR3 totals 15 residues. This chain's CDR3 is CATSGSTGGGEKLFF. The CDR3 nucleotides read TGTGCCACCAGCGGGTCGACAGGGGGGGGTGAAAAACTGTTTTTT.

The V call is TRBV4-2, the J call TRBJ2-7; 8 positions agree with TRBD2. The V segment lost 5 bases and the J segment 0 bases; nucleotides outside the gene matches: 6. This CDR3 region has 15 residues. From germline, CDR1 is LGHNA and CDR2 YNFKEQ. This CDR3 reads CASSEAGVNSYEQYF. CDR3 DNA: TGTGCCAGCAGCGAAGCGGGAGTGAACTCCTACGAGCAGTACTTC.

CDR3 nucleotides: TGTGCCAGCAGCTCTATCTCGGAGGGGCCTATCCCCAGAACGCAGTATTTT. It is translated as CASSSISEGPIPRTQYF. This chain uses TRBV7-9 with TRBJ2-3, with D maybe TRBD2 (6 bases). Germline CDR1 reads SEHNR; CDR2 reads FQNEAQ (reference sequence). This CDR3 spans 17 amino acids. V was cut by 4 bases and J by 9 bases, with 26 bases left in between.

The chain combines TRBV20-1 with TRBJ1-1; 10 positions agree with TRBD1. The CDR3 sequence is 16 residues long. CDR1 is DFQATT, CDR2 SNEGSKA, per germline (reference sequence). V gave up 0 bases and J gave up 5 bases; unmatched junction bases: 9. CDR3 protein: CSARDYDRTGGTEAFF. The CDR3 DNA is TGCAGTGCTAGAGATTACGATAGGACAGGGGGTACTGAAGCTTTCTTT.

The rearrangement links TRBV6-5 to TRBJ1-5; D might be TRBD1 (6 bases). Germline assignment: CDR1 MNHEY and CDR2 SVGAGI. The CDR3 covers 15 residues. Trimming took off 4 bases at V and 7 bases at J, with 17 bases between the two ends. The CDR3 sequence is CASSFMARDTQPQHF. In DNA form, the CDR3 reads TGTGCCAGCAGTTTTATGGCAAGGGACACCCAGCCCCAGCATTTT.

The chain is built from TRBV9 and TRBJ1-1, with D unresolved. The germline V gene has CDR1 SGDLS and CDR2 YYNGEE. Trimming left V 4 bases short and J 10 bases short, with 20 bases between. This CDR3 is built from 14 residues. This CDR3 reads CASSPPGMMARAFF. In DNA form, the CDR3 reads TGTGCCAGCAGCCCCCCCGGAATGATGGCCCGAGCTTTCTTT.

The rearrangement joins TRBV6-1 to TRBJ2-5; D is perhaps TRBD1 (6 bases). The J call may be in error: the DNA end matches TRBJ2-7 better. Germline V gene data show CDR1 as MNHNS and CDR2 as SASEGT. This CDR3 comprises 16 residues. As DNA, the CDR3 is TGTGCCAGCAACCGCCTCTTGGGGGACAAAATGGCCGAGCAGTACTTC. Translation gives CASNRLLGDKMAEQYF.

The chain has TRBV20-1 and TRBJ1-1, with D hard to call. Germline V CDR1 and CDR2: DFQATT, SNEGSKA (reference sequence). Trimming stripped 5 bases from V and 4 bases from J, with 8 bases between. The CDR3 loop spans 11 amino acids. CDR3 coding DNA: TGCAGTGCTCCGTCGGTCACTGAAGCTTTCTTT. Translating gives CSAPSVTEAFF.

This clonotype was detected a few times. This chain connects TRBV6-5 to TRBJ1-2; no clear D. Deletions cut 0 bases from V and 4 bases from J, with 12 bases between. This CDR3 comprises 15 residues. From germline, CDR1 is MNHEY and CDR2 SVGAGI. CDR3 region: CASSYSTMGSYGYTF. The CDR3 DNA is TGTGCCAGCAGTTACTCGACGATGGGGTCCTATGGCTACACCTTC.

This clonotype came up a few times. V is TRBV7-9 and J is TRBJ2-1, with 9 bases matching TRBD2. The junction had 15 bases not matched to a gene; V was cut back by 5 bases and J by 7 bases. Germline CDR1 reads SEHNR; CDR2 reads FQNEAQ (reference sequence). The CDR3 is made up of 17 amino acids. The CDR3 region has the DNA TGTGCCAGCAGCCCCATGGAGGTGGGACTAGCTCGAAATGAGCAGTTCTTC. This gives the protein CASSPMEVGLARNEQFF.

This clonotype appeared a few times. CDR3 protein: CASSPGWTSGTDYNEQFF. CDR3 nucleotide sequence: TGTGCCAGCAGCCCCGGGTGGACTAGCGGGACGGACTACAATGAGCAGTTCTTC. This chain links TRBV11-3 with TRBJ2-1, with 12 bases matching TRBD2. There are 18 residues in the CDR3. Germline V gives CDR1 SGHNT, CDR2 YENEEA. The junction had 11 bases not matched to a gene; V was cut back by 5 bases and J by 3 bases.

This clonotype was detected a few times. The V call is TRBV28, the J call TRBJ1-5; D is possibly TRBD1 (5 bases). The CDR3 length is 16 residues. Germline CDR1 MDHEN, CDR2 SYDVKM. V was clipped by 4 bases and J by 2 bases, with 15 bases between them. The CDR3 loop reads CASSSSGPIGNQPQHF. As DNA, the CDR3 is TGTGCCAGCAGTTCCTCGGGGCCTATAGGCAATCAGCCCCAGCATTTT.

This clonotype has just one count. The V gene is TRBV12-3 or TRBV12-4, the J gene TRBJ2-1; 9 positions match TRBD2. J was trimmed by 9 bases and V by 6 bases; bases with no gene match: 12. CDR3 length: 15 residues. The CDR3 spells CASSPGGRAVGEQFF. The CDR3 DNA is TGTGCCAGCAGCCCGGGCGGGAGGGCCGTCGGTGAGCAGTTCTTC.

This sequence joins TRBV12-3 or TRBV12-4 and TRBJ2-3; the D gene is possibly TRBD2 (6 bases). Trimming cost V 7 bases and J 1 base, with 12 bases left between them. CDR3 length equals 14 residues. The chain's CDR3 is CASIPGGGTDTQYF. DNA of the CDR3: TGTGCCAGCATCCCCGGGGGAGGCACAGATACGCAGTATTTT.

Of note for this clonotype: A much larger clone lies a single base off, so this may be a read error. V and J are TRBV20-1 and TRBJ2-5, with a tentative D call TRBD2 (6 bases). CDR1 is DFQATT, CDR2 SNEGSKA, per germline (reference sequence). The CDR3 runs to 13 residues. The V end was cut by 3 bases, the J end by 6 bases, with 14 bases between. Here the CDR3 reads CSASVGGTKTQYF. The DNA of the CDR3 is TGCAGTGCTAGTGTCGGCGGGACGAAGACCCAGTACTTC.

This clonotype was seen a handful of times. The rearrangement links TRBV12-3 or TRBV12-4 to TRBJ1-1; D is undetermined. Deletions cut 4 bases from V and 8 bases from J, with 14 bases between. This CDR3 contains 13 residues. The CDR3 DNA reads TGTGCCAGCAGTTCTGGAGGAGGCAGGGAAGCTTTCTTT. Encoded protein: CASSSGGGREAFF.

The chain carries TRBV28 and TRBJ2-3, with 8 bases fitting TRBD1. CDR3 length equals 13 residues. Germline CDR1 and CDR2: MDHEN and SYDVKM. The J segment lost 8 bases and the V segment lost 3 bases, leaving 4 bases of the junction unmatched. The CDR3, as DNA: TGTGCCAGCAGTTTCCAGGGGGCACCTACGCAGTATTTT. Amino acid sequence: CASSFQGAPTQYF. The full variable domain, in which reference TRBV28 and TRBJ2-3 provide the parts outside the CDR3, is DVKVTQSSRYLVKRTGEKVFLECVQDMDHENMFWYRQDPGLGLRLIYFSYDVKMKEKGDIPEGYSVSREKKERFSLILESASTNQTSMYLCASSFQGAPTQYFGPGTRLTVL.

There are a few counts of this clonotype. The chain is built from TRBV30 and TRBJ2-7; no reliable D call. The V end lost 2 bases, the J end lost 0 bases, and 5 bases lay between the germline ends. The CDR3 is 12 amino acids. CDR1 and CDR2 from the germline V gene are GTSNPN and SVGIG (reference sequence). The CDR3 is CAWSSVSYEQYF. CDR3 nucleotide sequence: TGTGCCTGGAGTTCGGTCTCCTACGAGCAGTACTTC.

This clonotype was observed a few times. The chain employs TRBV4-1 and TRBJ2-3, with D uncertain. The CDR3 is made up of 14 amino acids. V shed 0 bases and J shed 6 bases, with 10 bases lying between them. The germline gives CDR1 MGHRA, CDR2 YSYEKL. The CDR3 sequence is CASSQDRSSDTQYF. The CDR3 DNA sequence: TGCGCCAGCAGCCAAGATCGGTCGTCGGATACGCAGTATTTT.

This clonotype was observed a few times. CDR3 DNA sequence: TGTGCCATCAGTGCTACGGGAGGGGACAATGAGCAGTACTTC. This gives the protein CAISATGGDNEQYF. J is TRBJ2-7 and V is TRBV10-3; TRBD2 matches at 8 bases. The J segment lost 7 bases and the V segment lost 4 bases, leaving 9 bases of the junction unmatched. The CDR3 is made up of 14 amino acids. Per germline, CDR1 ENHRY and CDR2 SYGVKD.